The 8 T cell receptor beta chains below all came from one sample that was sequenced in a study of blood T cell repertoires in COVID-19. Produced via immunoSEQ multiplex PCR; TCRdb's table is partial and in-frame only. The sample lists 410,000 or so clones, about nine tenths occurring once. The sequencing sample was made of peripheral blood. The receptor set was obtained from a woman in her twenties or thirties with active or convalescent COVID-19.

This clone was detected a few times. DNA for the CDR3: TGCGCCAGCAGCTTACTCCAGGACAGTTCCTACGAGCAGTACTTC. Translating it yields CASSLLQDSSYEQYF. V gene TRBV5-1 combines with J gene TRBJ2-7; tentatively, D is TRBD1 (6 bases). V shed 2 bases and J shed 1 base, with 13 bases lying between them. The germline V gene has CDR1 SGHRS and CDR2 YFSETQ. The CDR3 totals 15 residues.

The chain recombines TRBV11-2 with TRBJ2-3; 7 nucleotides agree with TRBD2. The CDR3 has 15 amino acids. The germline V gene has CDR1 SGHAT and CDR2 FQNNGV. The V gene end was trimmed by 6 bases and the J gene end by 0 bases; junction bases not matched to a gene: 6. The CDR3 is CASSHGGISTDTQYF. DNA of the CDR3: TGTGCCAGCAGTCACGGGGGGATTAGCACAGATACGCAGTATTTT.

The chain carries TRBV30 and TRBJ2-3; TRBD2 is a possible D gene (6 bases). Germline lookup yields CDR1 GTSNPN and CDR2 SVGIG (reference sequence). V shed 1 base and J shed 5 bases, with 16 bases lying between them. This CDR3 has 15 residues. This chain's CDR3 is CAWSGVGGLKDTQYF. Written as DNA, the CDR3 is TGTGCCTGGAGTGGGGTTGGGGGGTTGAAAGATACGCAGTATTTT.

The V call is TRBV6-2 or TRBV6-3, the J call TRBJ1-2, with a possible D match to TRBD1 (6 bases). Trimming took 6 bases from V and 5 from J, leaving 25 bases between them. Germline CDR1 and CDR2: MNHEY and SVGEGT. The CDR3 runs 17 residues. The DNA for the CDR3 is TGTGCCAGCAGCCCTACACCGGGGGCGGGGGTCCTTTATGGCTACACCTTC. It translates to CASSPTPGAGVLYGYTF.

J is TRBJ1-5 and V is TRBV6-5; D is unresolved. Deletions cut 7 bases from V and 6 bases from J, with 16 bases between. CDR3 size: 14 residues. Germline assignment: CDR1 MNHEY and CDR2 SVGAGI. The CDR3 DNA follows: TGTGCCAGCAACAATGACCCGGAGGGTCAGCCCCAGCATTTT. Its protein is CASNNDPEGQPQHF.

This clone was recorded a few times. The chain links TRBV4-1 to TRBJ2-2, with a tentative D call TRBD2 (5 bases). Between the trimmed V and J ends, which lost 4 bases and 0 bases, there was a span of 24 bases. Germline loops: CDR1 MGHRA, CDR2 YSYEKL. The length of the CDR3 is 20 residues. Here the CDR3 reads CASSPRRLLGGPTNTGELFF. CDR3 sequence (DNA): TGCGCCAGCAGCCCCCGCCGCCTTCTTGGCGGGCCCACGAACACCGGGGAGCTGTTTTTT.

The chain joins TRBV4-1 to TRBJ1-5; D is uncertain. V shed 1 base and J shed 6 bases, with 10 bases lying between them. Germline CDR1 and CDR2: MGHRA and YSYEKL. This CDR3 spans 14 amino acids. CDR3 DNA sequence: TGCGCCAGCAGCCAAGGAGCTGGGAGTCAGCCCCAGCATTTT. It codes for CASSQGAGSQPQHF.

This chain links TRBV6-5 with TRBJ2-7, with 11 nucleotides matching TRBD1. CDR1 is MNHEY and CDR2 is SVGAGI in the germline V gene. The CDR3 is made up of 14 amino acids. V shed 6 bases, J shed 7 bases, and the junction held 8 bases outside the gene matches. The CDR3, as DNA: TGTGCCAGCAGGTATAGGACAGGGGGCGATGAGCAGTACTTC. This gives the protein CASRYRTGGDEQYF.